What follows describes a single T cell receptor (beta chain). The data were taken from a study of blood T cell repertoires in COVID-19. Study-level information: Some COVID-19 samples were acute and others convalescent; all came from the United States, Italy and Spain. Sample material is recorded as cDNA or gDNA derived from T cells, B-cell-depleted T cells, or PBMCs.

One Seattle source followed patients from active infection through their disease course. Per the original data handling: Amplification with reference gene primers provided the estimates of nucleated cell counts. The protocol was immunoSEQ multiplex PCR, while the TCRdb copy is restricted to in-frame clones and leaves out a portion. For V, J and clone size, that table is used; D and trimming come from the DNA. The table includes 85,000 to 100,000 clones, around 88% detected once. V gave up 5 bases and J gave up 10 bases, with 9 bases separating them. Germline lookup yields CDR1 MDHEN and CDR2 SYDVKM. This CDR3 has 12 amino acids.

The sequenced material came from peripheral blood. The clonotype comes from a man between 45 and 60 years old with COVID-19, enrolled during active disease. The chain carries TRBV28 and TRBJ1-6; D is uncertain. The CDR3 coding sequence is TGTGCCAGCAGTATGAAGAGATCACCCCTCCACTTT. Protein: CASSMKRSPLHF.